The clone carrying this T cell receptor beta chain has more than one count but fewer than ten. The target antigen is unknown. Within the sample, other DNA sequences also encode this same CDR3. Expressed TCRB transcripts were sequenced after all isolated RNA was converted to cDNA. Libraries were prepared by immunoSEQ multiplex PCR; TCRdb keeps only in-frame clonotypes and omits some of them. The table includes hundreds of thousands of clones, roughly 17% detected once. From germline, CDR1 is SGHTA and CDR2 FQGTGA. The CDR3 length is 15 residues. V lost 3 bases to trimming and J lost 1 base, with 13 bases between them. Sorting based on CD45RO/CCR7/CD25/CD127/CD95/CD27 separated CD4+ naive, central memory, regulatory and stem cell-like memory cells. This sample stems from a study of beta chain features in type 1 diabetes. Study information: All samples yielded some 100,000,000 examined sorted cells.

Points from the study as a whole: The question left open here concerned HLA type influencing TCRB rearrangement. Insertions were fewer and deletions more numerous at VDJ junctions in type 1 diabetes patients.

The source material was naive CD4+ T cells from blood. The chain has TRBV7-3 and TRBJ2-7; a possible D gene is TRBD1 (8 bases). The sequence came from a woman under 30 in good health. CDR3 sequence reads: CASSFSGTGSYEQYF. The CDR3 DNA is TGTGCCAGCAGCTTCAGCGGGACAGGTTCCTACGAGCAGTACTTC.